The entry that follows covers one TCR beta chain sequence. The entry originates in a study of T-cell reconstitution after alpha-beta-depleted transplantation in children. A TCRbeta library incorporating unique molecular identifiers was prepared. MiXCR was run by TCRdb on the PCR reads, yielding one entry per CDR3 protein. The sample has some 520,000 distinct CDR3 sequences; 30% to 35% are singletons. Germline CDR1 GTSNPN, CDR2 SVGIG (reference sequence). This CDR3 contains 14 residues. V lost 4 bases, J lost 3 bases, and 12 bases lay in between. The TCR originated in a human donor who donated a stem cell graft to a child with aplastic anemia. The chain combines TRBV30 with TRBJ2-2, with no clear D. This specimen consisted of PBMCs from the stem cell graft donor, obtained from the stem cell graft. The CDR3 bases are TGTGCCTGGACCCTGGTCGGATACACCGGGGAGCTGTTTTTT. Translation: CAWTLVGYTGELFF. Full variable domain (outside the CDR3, taken from reference TRBV30 and TRBJ2-2): SQTIHQWPATLVQPVGSPLSLECTVEGTSNPNLYWYRQAAGRGLQLLFYSVGIGQISSEVPQNLSASRPQDRQFILSSKKLLLSDSGFYLCAWTLVGYTGELFFGEGSRLTVL.